This T cell receptor (beta chain) appears in the sequencing data of a study of post-analysis software for immune sequencing data. Broader study findings: When the samples were clustered directly with F measure, those that had been prepared in the same batch showed strong co-clustering. TRBV5-6, TRBV5-1 and TRBV20-1 were among about 5 TRBV segments more frequent in patients than controls.

Note on this clonotype: Its matching antigen is unknown.

V lost 2 bases, J lost 1 base, and 8 bases lay in between. CDR1 and CDR2 from the germline V gene are SGHTA and FQGNSA. This CDR3 region has 14 residues. Sequencing libraries made from TCR beta cDNA carried unique molecular identifiers. TCRdb used MiXCR to reprocess the PCR reads, holding one entry per CDR3 protein. The sample yields about 430,000 distinct CDR3 sequences, more than 30% seen once. Sequenced material: blood. The receptor was isolated from a girl aged 2 to 10 with multiple sclerosis. The chain combines TRBV7-2 with TRBJ2-5; D is unclear. The CDR3 loop reads CASSLYQSQETQYF. The DNA for the CDR3 is TGTGCCAGCAGCTTATATCAGTCCCAAGAGACCCAGTACTTC.